This T cell receptor (beta chain) was profiled in a study of T-cell reconstitution after alpha-beta-depleted transplantation in children. In germline, CDR1 is SGHTA, CDR2 FQGNSA. This CDR3 contains 15 residues. V was trimmed by 2 bases and J by 7 bases, leaving 14 bases between them. For TCRbeta, the library was prepared with unique molecular identifiers. TCRdb called the PCR reads again in MiXCR, with one record for every CDR3 protein. The profile shows hundreds of thousands of distinct CDR3 sequences, approximately 9% of them singletons. The input for sequencing was PBMCs from the stem cell graft donor, taken from the stem cell graft. This sequence originates from a human donor who donated a stem cell graft to a child with acute lymphoblastic leukemia. V is TRBV7-2 and J is TRBJ1-4, with D tentatively TRBD1 (6 bases). CDR3 protein: CASSLTAGGGEKLFF. Here the CDR3 DNA reads TGTGCCAGCAGCTTAACTGCCGGAGGGGGTGAAAAACTGTTTTTT.